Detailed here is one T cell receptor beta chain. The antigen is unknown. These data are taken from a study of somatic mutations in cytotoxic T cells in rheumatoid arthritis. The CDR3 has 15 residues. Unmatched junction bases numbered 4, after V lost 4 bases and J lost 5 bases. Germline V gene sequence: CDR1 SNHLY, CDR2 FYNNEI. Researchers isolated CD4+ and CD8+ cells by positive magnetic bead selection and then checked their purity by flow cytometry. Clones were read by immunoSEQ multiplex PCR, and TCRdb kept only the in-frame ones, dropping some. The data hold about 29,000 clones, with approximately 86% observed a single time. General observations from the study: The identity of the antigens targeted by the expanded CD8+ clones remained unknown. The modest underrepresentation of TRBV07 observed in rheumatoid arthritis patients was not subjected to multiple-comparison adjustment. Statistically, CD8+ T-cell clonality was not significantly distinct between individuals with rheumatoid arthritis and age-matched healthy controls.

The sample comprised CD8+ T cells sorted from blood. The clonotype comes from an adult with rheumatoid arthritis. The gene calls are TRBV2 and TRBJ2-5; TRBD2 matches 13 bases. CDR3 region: CASSGLAGGWETQYF. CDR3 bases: TGTGCCAGCAGTGGACTAGCGGGGGGTTGGGAGACCCAGTACTTC.